The rows below give T cell receptor beta chains drawn from one sample of a study of high-grade serous ovarian cancer treatment subgroups. Sequencing was performed with immunoSEQ multiplex PCR; in TCRdb, only in-frame clones are kept and a portion is missing. The data hold more than 35,000 clones, with 75% to 85% observed a single time. Sequencing input: tumor tissue. The receptor source for this set is a human donor with high-grade serous ovarian cancer. Both conserved end residues are part of each CDR3. A D gene is named only where the DNA matches it firmly. Expanded clones get a size class; other rows say once, few or many, or leave the size out.

v_gene	d_gene	abundance	j_gene	CDR3nt	CDR3aa
TRBV5-1	NA	few	TRBJ1-1	TGCGCCAGCAGCGACAGTGGTATGCTCGGCACTGAAGCTTTCTTT	CASSDSGMLGTEAFF
TRBV7-9	NA	once	TRBJ1-1	TGTGCCAGCAGCTCACCGGGGGCGTTGGGCACTGAAGCTTTCTTT	CASSSPGALGTEAFF
TRBV28	NA	few	TRBJ1-2	TGTGCCAGCAGTTTAAGGGAATATGGCTACACCTTC	CASSLREYGYTF
TRBV5-1	NA	NA	TRBJ2-6	TGCGCCAGCAGCCCGAAGGGGGTCACTTCTGGGGCCAACGTCCTGACTTTC	CASSPKGVTSGANVLTF
TRBV6-5	TRBD1	NA	TRBJ2-7	TGTGCCAGCAGGGCGGACAGGGGAAGCTACGAGCAGTACTTC	CASRADRGSYEQYF
TRBV7-2	NA	NA	TRBJ2-3	TGTGCCAGCAGCGAGGGGGTGGCGGGAACCACAGATACGCAGTATTTT	CASSEGVAGTTDTQYF
TRBV12-5	NA	NA	TRBJ2-1	TGTGCTAGTTCCCTAGCTACTCACGGCTATGAGCAGTTCTTC	CASSLATHGYEQFF
TRBV4-3	NA	NA	TRBJ1-4	TGCGCCAGCAGCCAAGATGAGAAGGTCGAGGGAAAACTGTTTTTT	CASSQDEKVEGKLFF
TRBV18	NA	NA	TRBJ2-7	TGTGCCAGCTCACCCTCGACAGACGGCGAGCAGTACTTC	CASSPSTDGEQYF
TRBV10-3	TRBD1	NA	TRBJ1-5	TGTGCCATCAGTGAGCGTCCGTCGACAGGGAAGAATCAGCCCCAGCATTTT	CAISERPSTGKNQPQHF
TRBV30	TRBD2	NA	TRBJ2-5	TGTGCCTGGAGTGTACTAGTTAGCGGGAGGCCAATTCAGTACTTC	CAWSVLVSGRPIQYF
TRBV7-9	TRBD2	NA	TRBJ2-3	TGTGCCAGCAGCCCTTCCTCCGCGGGGGGTAACACAGATACGCAGTATTTT	CASSPSSAGGNTDTQYF
TRBV29-1	TRBD1	NA	TRBJ1-5	TGCAGCGTGAGATTACAGGGGAATCAGCCCCAGCATTTT	CSVRLQGNQPQHF
TRBV7-2	TRBD2	NA	TRBJ2-5	TGTGCCAGCAGCTTAAACGGGAGGGAGACCCAGTACTTC	CASSLNGRETQYF
TRBV4-3	NA	NA	TRBJ2-1	TGCGCCAGCAGCCAAGAAGGGTACAATGAGCAGTTCTTC	CASSQEGYNEQFF
TRBV5-5	NA	NA	TRBJ1-1	TGTGCCAGCAGTCTGACAGGACGGAACACTGAAGCTTTCTTT	CASSLTGRNTEAFF